This T cell receptor (beta chain) was recorded in a study of response to subunit inactivated influenza vaccine. Overall study findings and caveats: Authors proposed each seasonal influenza vaccination draws in few new T cells.

One entry per CDR3 protein results from TCRdb running MiXCR on the RT-PCR reads. The table has some 500,000 distinct CDR3 sequences, around 25% seen once. This CDR3 has 14 amino acids. CDR1 DFQATT and CDR2 SNEGSKA come from the germline V gene (reference sequence). Losses at the gene ends were 4 bases for V and 5 bases for J; bases not matched to a gene: 7. As to this clonotype: As yet, its antigen is unknown.

The V gene is TRBV20-1, the J gene TRBJ2-1; 8 positions agree with TRBD1. The receptor was isolated from a man aged 45-65 years who received an inactivated influenza vaccine. The starting material was CD4+ T cells sorted from PBMCs, obtained 5 days after vaccination. The CDR3 here is CSAIIGTGNNEQFF. The CDR3 bases are TGCAGTGCTATTATCGGGACAGGCAACAATGAGCAGTTCTTC.